This T cell receptor (beta chain) emerged from a study of shared clonotypes between healthy human individuals. Study details: The study used three CD4 naive, three CD4 memory, two CD8 naive and one CD8 memory plate per donor.

Study outcomes and limitations: In a handful of donors, about 5% of naive CD4 clonotypes appeared in common.

Note on this clone: As yet, its antigen is unknown.

Researchers divided each subset's genomic DNA evenly across several immunoSEQ plates. This table comes from immunoSEQ multiplex PCR, and its TCRdb copy is limited to in-frame clones, with some not included. Among more than 2 million clones listed, roughly 94% were seen once. This sequence originates from a man aged 18 to 29 in good health. What was sequenced was naive CD4+ T cells sorted from blood. As for subset: CD45RA+ positively selected.

CDR3 nucleotide sequence: TGTGCCTGGAGTGTACGGACAGGGCGGTATAGGGGTGAGCAGTTCTTC. Its protein is CAWSVRTGRYRGEQFF. The chain is built from TRBV30 and TRBJ2-1; 8 bases match TRBD1. CDR1 and CDR2 (germline): GTSNPN, SVGIG (reference sequence). V dropped 0 bases and J dropped 9; count of bases not matched to a gene: 13. The CDR3 consists of 16 residues.